This T cell receptor (beta chain) was documented in a study of blood T cells in healthy people across ages. Findings and limits, study-wide: The study found more naive CD4+ cells and higher diversity in long-lived than aged donors. Expanded clonotype changes were possibly confounded by unknown donor CMV status. Strongly correlated with naive T cell percentage was TCR beta diversity.

This clonotype was seen a handful of times. Its antigen remains unidentified. The authors drew around 11 milliliters of peripheral blood from each donor. The V gene's germline CDR1 is LGHDT and CDR2 YNNKEL (reference sequence). The CDR3 is 15 residues long. Alongside a J-beta primer mix, a sample-barcoded 5' primer served in a second PCR lasting roughly 7 to 11 cycles. TCRdb processed the 5' RACE reads anew with MiXCR; each CDR3 protein has one entry. The sample holds about 600,000 distinct CDR3 sequences, 40% to 55% seen once. This chain connects TRBV3-1 to TRBJ2-4, with D possibly matching TRBD1 (5 bases). Gene TRBJ2-7 matches the end of the DNA better, so the J call may be wrong. The material sequenced was blood. This sequence was found in an older man in good health. The CDR3 sequence is CASSQQGALGDEQYF. In DNA, the CDR3 is TGTGCCAGCAGCCAACAGGGCGCCCTGGGCGACGAGCAGTACTTC.